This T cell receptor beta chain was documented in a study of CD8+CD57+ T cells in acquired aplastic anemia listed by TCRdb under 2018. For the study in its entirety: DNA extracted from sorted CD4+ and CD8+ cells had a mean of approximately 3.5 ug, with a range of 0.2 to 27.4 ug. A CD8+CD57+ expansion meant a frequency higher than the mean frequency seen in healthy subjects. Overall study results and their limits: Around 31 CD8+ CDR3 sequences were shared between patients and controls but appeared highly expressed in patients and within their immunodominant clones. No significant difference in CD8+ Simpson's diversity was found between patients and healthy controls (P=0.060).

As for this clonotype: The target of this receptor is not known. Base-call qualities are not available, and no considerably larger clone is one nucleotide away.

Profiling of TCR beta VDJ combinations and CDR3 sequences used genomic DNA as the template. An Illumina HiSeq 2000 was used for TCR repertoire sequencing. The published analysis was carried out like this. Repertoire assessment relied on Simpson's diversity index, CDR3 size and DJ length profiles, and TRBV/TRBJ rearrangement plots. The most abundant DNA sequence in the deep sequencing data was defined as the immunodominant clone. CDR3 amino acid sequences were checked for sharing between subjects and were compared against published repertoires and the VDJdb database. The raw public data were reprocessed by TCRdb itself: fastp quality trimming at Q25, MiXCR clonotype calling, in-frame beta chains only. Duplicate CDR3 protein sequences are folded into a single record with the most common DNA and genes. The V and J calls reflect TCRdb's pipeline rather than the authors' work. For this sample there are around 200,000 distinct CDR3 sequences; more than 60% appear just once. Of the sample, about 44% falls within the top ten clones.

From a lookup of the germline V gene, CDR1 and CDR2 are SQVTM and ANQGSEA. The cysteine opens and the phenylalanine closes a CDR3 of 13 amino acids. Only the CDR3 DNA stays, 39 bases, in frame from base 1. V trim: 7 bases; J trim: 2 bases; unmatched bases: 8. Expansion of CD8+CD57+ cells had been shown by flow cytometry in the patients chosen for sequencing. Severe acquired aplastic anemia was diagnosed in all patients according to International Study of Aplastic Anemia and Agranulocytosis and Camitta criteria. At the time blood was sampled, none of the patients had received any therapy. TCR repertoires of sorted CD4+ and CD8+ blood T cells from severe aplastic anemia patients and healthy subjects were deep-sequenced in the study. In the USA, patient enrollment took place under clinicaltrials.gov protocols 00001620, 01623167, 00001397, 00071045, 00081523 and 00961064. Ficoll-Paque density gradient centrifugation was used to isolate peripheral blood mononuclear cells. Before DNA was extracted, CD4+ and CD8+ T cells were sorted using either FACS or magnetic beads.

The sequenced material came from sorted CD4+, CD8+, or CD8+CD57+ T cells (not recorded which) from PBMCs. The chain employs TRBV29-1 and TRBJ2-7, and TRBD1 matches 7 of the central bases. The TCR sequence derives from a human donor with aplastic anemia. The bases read TGCAGCGCCCTAGGACAGGAAACCTACGAGCAGTACTTC. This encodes CSALGQETYEQYF.